This passage covers 28 T cell receptor beta chains from one sample sequenced in a study of blood T cell repertoires in COVID-19. The repertoire was sequenced with immunoSEQ multiplex PCR; TCRdb's copy has only in-frame clones and lacks some. The data contain over 250,000 clones, around 87% of them seen just once; the ten biggest clones take up less than 6%. The sample comprised PBMCs or T cells enriched from blood (not recorded which). The receptor set was obtained from a woman in her 30s who had recovered from COVID-19.

A single count supports this clone. CDR3 region: CASSLRRGGYEQYF. DNA for the CDR3: TGTGCCAGCAGTTTAAGACGAGGGGGCTACGAGCAGTACTTC. This chain links TRBV27 with TRBJ2-7, with D possibly TRBD1 on 6 matching bases. V shed 2 bases and J shed 3 bases, with 11 bases lying between them. The CDR3 loop spans 14 amino acids. From germline, CDR1 is MNHEY and CDR2 SMNVEV (reference sequence).

This clone was seen a few times. The chain couples TRBV27 to TRBJ2-7; D possibly corresponds to TRBD2 (6 bases). Germline loops: CDR1 MNHEY, CDR2 SMNVEV (reference sequence). The ends were cut back, 3 bases at V and 0 bases at J, with 18 bases in the middle. The CDR3 runs 17 residues. CDR3 nucleotide sequence: TGTGCCAGCAGTTTTTCCAGTTCATCCGGGAGCTCCTACGAGCAGTACTTC. This translates into CASSFSSSSGSSYEQYF.

The J gene is TRBJ2-1, the V gene TRBV19, with 9 bases that match TRBD2. CDR3 length equals 15 residues. CDR1 is LNHDA and CDR2 is SQIVND in the germline V gene (reference sequence). V shed 5 bases and J 4 bases; nucleotides not matched to a gene: 6. CDR3 amino acids: CASSGAGGQYNEQFF. The CDR3 DNA sequence: TGTGCCAGTAGTGGAGCGGGGGGCCAATACAATGAGCAGTTCTTC.

The chain recombines TRBV19 with TRBJ1-1; tentatively, D is TRBD1 (5 bases). The CDR3 covers 15 residues. V was cut by 5 bases and J by 3 bases, with 16 bases left in between. The germline V gene has CDR1 LNHDA and CDR2 SQIVND (reference sequence). In nucleotides, the CDR3 is TGTGCCAGTAGTCCCAGACCGGGAGGGGACACTGAAGCTTTCTTT. It specifies CASSPRPGGDTEAFF.

CDR3 in DNA: TGCGCCAGCAGACCGTGGGGCGCATACAATGAGCAGTTCTTC. It translates to CASRPWGAYNEQFF. V gene TRBV4-1 combines with J gene TRBJ2-1, with a tentative D call TRBD1 (5 bases). The CDR3 loop spans 14 amino acids. V lost 6 bases to trimming and J lost 4 bases, with 13 bases between them. In germline, CDR1 is MGHRA, CDR2 YSYEKL.

The V and J genes are TRBV27 and TRBJ2-3; 10 bases map to TRBD1. The CDR3 length is 15 residues. J was trimmed by 3 bases and V by 5 bases; bases with no gene match: 5. Germline V gives CDR1 MNHEY, CDR2 SMNVEV (reference sequence). In DNA form, the CDR3 reads TGTGCCAGCAGTCCCCGACAGGGGGCAACAGATACGCAGTATTTT. This gives the protein CASSPRQGATDTQYF.

The CDR3 region has the DNA TGTGCCAGTAGTATAACCATCGACACCGATACGCAGTATTTT. Its translation: CASSITIDTDTQYF. The V call is TRBV19, the J call TRBJ2-3; D is undetermined. Looked up from germline, CDR1 is LNHDA and CDR2 is SQIVND (reference sequence). V was shortened by 2 bases and J by 6 bases, with 12 bases between the two germline ends. This CDR3 has 14 residues.

The V gene is TRBV5-1, the J gene TRBJ2-2; 11 bases line up with TRBD2. This CDR3 region has 18 residues. V was pared by 5 bases and J by 0 bases, with 9 bases of the junction left unmatched. Per the germline V gene, CDR1 is SGHRS and CDR2 is YFSETQ. This chain's CDR3 is CASRAAPTSGTNTGELFF. The CDR3 DNA sequence: TGCGCCAGCAGGGCGGCCCCGACTAGCGGGACGAACACCGGGGAGCTGTTTTTT.

The chain uses TRBV30 and TRBJ2-3; D might be TRBD1 (5 bases). Trimming took 2 bases from V and 2 from J, leaving 14 bases between them. In germline, CDR1 is GTSNPN, CDR2 SVGIG (reference sequence). The CDR3 covers 15 residues. CDR3 sequence: CAWSFPDTITDTQYF. The DNA of the CDR3 is TGTGCCTGGAGTTTCCCGGACACGATCACAGATACGCAGTATTTT.

This chain joins TRBV7-9 and TRBJ1-2; 12 bases are shared with TRBD1. Unmatched junction bases numbered 8, after V lost 5 bases and J lost 4 bases. The CDR3 contains 16 residues. The V gene's germline CDR1 is SEHNR and CDR2 FQNEAQ (reference sequence). The CDR3: CASSPWDRGPGYGYTF. The DNA for the CDR3 is TGTGCCAGCAGCCCATGGGACAGGGGGCCTGGCTATGGCTACACCTTC.

The chain is built from TRBV28 and TRBJ2-7; no clear D gene. Trimming shortened V by 6 bases and J by 4 bases, and 13 bases separated the two germline ends. There are 13 residues in the CDR3. Germline CDR1 and CDR2: MDHEN and SYDVKM. CDR3 coding DNA: TGTGCCAGCAGCCAAGTCTCGGGTTACGAGCAGTACTTC. Its translation: CASSQVSGYEQYF.

The chain has TRBV19 and TRBJ1-1; D is undetermined. The germline V and J ends were trimmed by 1 base and 4 bases, with 10 bases remaining between them. The germline V gene encodes CDR1 LNHDA and CDR2 SQIVND (reference sequence). The CDR3 length is 14 residues. The CDR3 DNA reads TGTGCCAGTAGTATAGGAGGGTCTGGCACTGAAGCTTTCTTT. Its protein is CASSIGGSGTEAFF.

CDR3 DNA sequence: TGCGCCAGCAGACCGACAGGGCTCCTCGGGACCCAGTACTTC. Amino acid sequence: CASRPTGLLGTQYF. This sequence joins TRBV5-1 and TRBJ2-5; the match to TRBD1 covers 7 bases. The CDR3 is made up of 14 amino acids. The ends lost 5 bases at V and 7 bases at J; junction bases unmatched: 11. CDR1 and CDR2 from the germline V gene are SGHRS and YFSETQ.

The chain links TRBV25-1 to TRBJ1-2, with a possible D match to TRBD1 (6 bases). V was shortened by 4 bases and J by 6 bases, with 12 bases between the two germline ends. CDR3 length: 13 amino acids. In germline, CDR1 is MGHDK, CDR2 SYGVNS. The CDR3 DNA reads as TGTGCCAGCAGTGGGATATCAGGGGATGGCTACACCTTC. Protein: CASSGISGDGYTF.

The V gene is TRBV13, the J gene TRBJ2-7, with a weak D call TRBD1 (5 bases). V lost 4 bases to trimming and J lost 2 bases, with 15 bases between them. The CDR3 contains 15 residues. Germline V CDR1 and CDR2: PRHDT, FYEKMQ (reference sequence). The DNA of the CDR3 is TGTGCCAGCAGCTCCAGGGCTCAGGTAACCTACGAGCAGTACTTC. Residues: CASSSRAQVTYEQYF.

A single count supports this clone. The chain joins TRBV5-1 to TRBJ2-5, with D uncertain. With 1 base removed from V and 2 bases from J, the gap between germline ends came to 6 bases. Per the germline V gene, CDR1 is SGHRS and CDR2 is YFSETQ. The CDR3 spans 13 residues. The CDR3 loop reads CASSLPTQETQYF. The CDR3 nucleotides are TGCGCCAGCAGCTTGCCGACTCAAGAGACCCAGTACTTC.

The chain uses TRBV19 and TRBJ1-2; D gene unclear. The V gene's germline CDR1 is LNHDA and CDR2 SQIVND (reference sequence). V was trimmed by 4 bases and J by 8 bases, leaving 14 bases between them. This CDR3 is built from 13 residues. The DNA for the CDR3 is TGTGCCAGTAGTAACCGTCAGGTCGGCGGCTACACCTTC. The encoded protein is CASSNRQVGGYTF. Full variable domain (outside the CDR3, taken from reference TRBV19 and TRBJ1-2): DGGITQSPKYLFRKEGQNVTLSCEQNLNHDAMYWYRQDPGQGLRLIYYSQIVNDFQKGDIAEGYSVSREKKESFPLTVTSAQKNPTAFYLCASSNRQVGGYTFGSGTRLTVV.

The CDR3 bases are TGTGCCAGCCCGACAGGGGCTGGGGATCAGCCCCAGCATTTT. Encoded protein: CASPTGAGDQPQHF. This rearrangement joins TRBV27 to TRBJ1-5; 8 bases are a match to TRBD1. Germline V gene data show CDR1 as MNHEY and CDR2 as SMNVEV (reference sequence). The junction had 8 bases not matched to a gene; V was cut back by 8 bases and J by 5 bases. The CDR3 sequence is 14 residues long.

The CDR3 bases are TGTGCCAGTAGTGCCGTCCAGGGGGCGGGCACTGAAGCTTTCTTT. Protein product: CASSAVQGAGTEAFF. The chain has TRBV19 and TRBJ1-1; 8 nucleotides match TRBD1. Trimming removed 5 bases from V and 4 bases from J; junction bases left unmatched: 9. Looked up from germline, CDR1 is LNHDA and CDR2 is SQIVND (reference sequence). The CDR3 has 15 amino acids.

This chain joins TRBV2 and TRBJ2-1, with D maybe TRBD2 (6 bases). V was pared by 6 bases and J by 6 bases, with 15 bases between. The CDR3 spans 14 residues. Germline assignment: CDR1 SNHLY and CDR2 FYNNEI. The CDR3 coding sequence is TGTGCCAGCAGGGAGCCCCGGGGGTTCAATGAGCAGTTCTTC. It translates to CASREPRGFNEQFF.

V and J are TRBV7-6 and TRBJ2-3, with D possibly TRBD1 on 6 matching bases. The CDR3 contains 17 residues. Germline CDR1 SGHVS, CDR2 FNYEAQ. Trimming left V 6 bases short and J 3 bases short, with 22 bases between. The CDR3 nucleotides are TGTGCCAGCAGTTACACTTCAATACAGGGTACGACAGATACGCAGTATTTT. Its protein is CASSYTSIQGTTDTQYF.

This clone was seen more than once but under ten times. The V call is TRBV30, the J call TRBJ2-5; 7 bases fit TRBD1. The CDR3 covers 14 residues. Losses at the gene ends were 5 bases for V and 4 bases for J; bases not matched to a gene: 10. Germline lookup yields CDR1 GTSNPN and CDR2 SVGIG (reference sequence). Written as DNA, the CDR3 is TGTGCCTGGGACGGAGAAGGGGGCGCAGAGACCCAGTACTTC. Protein: CAWDGEGGAETQYF.

The chain employs TRBV10-3 and TRBJ2-3, with a possible D match to TRBD1 (6 bases). V was cut by 8 bases and J by 2 bases, with 14 bases left in between. The germline V gene encodes CDR1 ENHRY and CDR2 SYGVKD. This CDR3 comprises 14 residues. CDR3 coding DNA: TGTGCCATCTATGACAGGAGGCACACAGATACGCAGTATTTT. Protein sequence: CAIYDRRHTDTQYF.

This clone was counted only a few times. The chain employs TRBV7-6 and TRBJ1-2; a weak D match, TRBD1 (5 bases). This CDR3 contains 14 residues. Germline values: CDR1 SGHVS, CDR2 FNYEAQ. With 2 bases removed from V and 3 bases from J, the gap between germline ends came to 10 bases. The CDR3 loop reads CASSLYGGDYGYTF. The CDR3 DNA reads TGTGCCAGCAGCTTATACGGGGGGGACTATGGCTACACCTTC. Supplemented by reference TRBV7-6 and TRBJ1-2, the full variable domain reads GAGVSQSPRYKVTKRGQDVALRCDPISGHVSLYWYRQALGQGPEFLTYFNYEAQQDKSGLPNDRFSAERPEGSISTLTIQRTEQRDSAMYRCASSLYGGDYGYTFGSGTRLTVV.

CDR3 sequence (DNA): TGTGCCAGCAGCACAGGCTATGGTTCTAATTCACCCCTCCACTTT. Its translation: CASSTGYGSNSPLHF. V and J are TRBV5-6 and TRBJ1-6; TRBD1 might be the D (5 bases). This CDR3 has 15 residues. Trimming stripped 4 bases from V and 6 bases from J, with 14 bases between. Germline V gives CDR1 SGHDT, CDR2 YYEEEE.

The gene calls are TRBV10-3 and TRBJ1-3; 11 nucleotides agree with TRBD1. V was clipped by 6 bases and J by 2 bases; unmatched bases: 6. Per germline, CDR1 ENHRY and CDR2 SYGVKD. The CDR3 has 16 residues. The CDR3 loop reads CAIRREGQGAGNTIYF. In DNA form, the CDR3 reads TGTGCCATCAGGCGAGAGGGACAGGGGGCTGGAAACACCATATATTTT.

V is TRBV5-1 and J is TRBJ1-2, with 8 positions matching TRBD1. Germline V gene sequence: CDR1 SGHRS, CDR2 YFSETQ. The V gene end was trimmed by 5 bases and the J gene end by 3 bases; junction bases not matched to a gene: 6. There are 14 residues in the CDR3. The CDR3 nucleotides read TGCGCCAGCAGTCTTATGACAGGGGACTATGGCTACACCTTC. Translating gives CASSLMTGDYGYTF. The full variable domain, with the rest looked up from reference TRBV5-1 and TRBJ1-2, is KAGVTQTPRYLIKTRGQQVTLSCSPISGHRSVSWYQQTPGQGLQFLFEYFSETQRNKGNFPGRFSGRQFSNSRSEMNVSTLELGDSALYLCASSLMTGDYGYTFGSGTRLTVV.

The V gene is TRBV4-2, the J gene TRBJ2-5, with TRBD2 as a possible D gene (5 bases). The germline CDR1 and CDR2 sequences are LGHNA and YNFKEQ. CDR3 length: 19 residues. Trimming removed 2 bases at V and 1 base at J, with 23 bases between. CDR3 DNA sequence: TGTGCCAGCAGCCAATTTCACCTCGACGGGGTGGACGGCCAAGAGACCCAGTACTTC. Translating it yields CASSQFHLDGVDGQETQYF.